These 6 T cell receptor beta chains originate from one sample sequenced in a study of T cell responses to AZD1222 COVID-19 vaccine. Data came from immunoSEQ multiplex PCR; TCRdb stores just in-frame clones and leaves some out. The sample holds 100,000 or so clones, about nine tenths seen once. The sequencing used peripheral blood, collected on day 0 of AZD1222 vaccination. The receptors derive from an adult in good health.

The chain employs TRBV19 and TRBJ1-1; no definite D call. This CDR3 is 15 amino acids long. Per germline, CDR1 LNHDA and CDR2 SQIVND (reference sequence). V shed 7 bases and J shed 1 base, with 16 bases lying between them. The CDR3 is CASNFASGGNTEAFF. The CDR3 bases are TGTGCCAGTAATTTTGCCTCGGGAGGGAACACTGAAGCTTTCTTT.

V and J are TRBV28 and TRBJ2-3; D gene ambiguous. The CDR3 totals 11 residues. From germline, CDR1 is MDHEN and CDR2 SYDVKM. Trimming shortened V by 7 bases and J by 7 bases, and 9 bases separated the two germline ends. CDR3 protein: CASKLTHTQYF. DNA of the CDR3: TGTGCCAGCAAGCTCACCCATACGCAGTATTTT. The full variable domain, rest sourced from reference TRBV28 and TRBJ2-3, is DVKVTQSSRYLVKRTGEKVFLECVQDMDHENMFWYRQDPGLGLRLIYFSYDVKMKEKGDIPEGYSVSREKKERFSLILESASTNQTSMYLCASKLTHTQYFGPGTRLTVL.

This rearrangement joins TRBV29-1 to TRBJ1-1; 9 bases are a match to TRBD1. Losses at the gene ends were 4 bases for V and 6 bases for J; bases not matched to a gene: 9. Per the germline V gene, CDR1 is SQVTM and CDR2 is ANQGSEA. The CDR3 loop spans 14 amino acids. The CDR3 loop is CSVVRDREVPEAFF. The CDR3 region has the DNA TGCAGCGTTGTTCGGGACAGGGAAGTCCCTGAAGCTTTCTTT.

The chain joins TRBV7-9 to TRBJ1-1; D unresolved. The V and J ends lost 6 bases and 0 bases respectively, with 11 bases between them. The CDR3 has 14 amino acids. From germline, CDR1 is SEHNR and CDR2 FQNEAQ (reference sequence). CDR3 protein: CASRGGSVNTEAFF. CDR3 nucleotides: TGTGCCAGCAGAGGAGGAAGTGTGAACACTGAAGCTTTCTTT.

The chain carries TRBV12-1 and TRBJ1-5; the listed D gene, TRBD1, was not tested against the DNA. TRBV12-1 is a documented pseudogene. The CDR3 spans 16 residues. CDR3 in amino acids: CASSSGRDRVIQPQHF. DNA for the CDR3: TGTGCCAGCAGCTCCGGTCGGGACAGGGTAATTCAGCCCCAGCATTTT.

The table lists this clone with a few counts. V usage is TRBV9 and J usage is TRBJ2-1; D is uncertain. Per the germline V gene, CDR1 is SGDLS and CDR2 is YYNGEE. CDR3 length: 12 amino acids. Trimming took off 1 base at V and 6 bases at J, with 5 bases between the two ends. As DNA, the CDR3 is TGTGCCAGCAGCGTAAGTACCAATGAGCAGTTCTTC. It translates to CASSVSTNEQFF.